These 19 T cell receptor beta chains share one sample of origin, sequenced in a study of neoadjuvant anti-PD-1 for oral cavity cancer. The repertoire was sequenced with immunoSEQ multiplex PCR; TCRdb's copy has only in-frame clones and lacks some. Of approximately 12,000 clones listed, less than 70% are singletons. Material: tumor tissue, obtained before nivolumab (anti-PD-1) treatment. Receptors were obtained from a person between 35 and 79 years old with oral cavity squamous cell carcinoma. The donor label of this sample is uncertain.

This clone was picked up a small number of times. The chain employs TRBV5-4 and TRBJ2-1, with a weak D call TRBD2 (5 bases). This CDR3 region has 15 residues. CDR1 is SGHNT and CDR2 is YYREEE in the germline V gene (reference sequence). The V end lost 4 bases, the J end lost 4 bases, and 15 bases lay between the germline ends. CDR3 sequence (DNA): TGTGCCAGCAGCCCGGCGGGCCCAGCATACAATGAGCAGTTCTTC. This translates into CASSPAGPAYNEQFF. The complete variable domain, with remaining parts taken from reference TRBV5-4 and TRBJ2-1, reads ETGVTQSPTHLIKTRGQQVTLRCSSQSGHNTVSWYQQALGQGPQFIFQYYREEENGRGNFPPRFSGLQFPNYSSELNVNALELDDSALYLCASSPAGPAYNEQFFGPGTRLTVL.

This sequence joins TRBV19 and TRBJ2-2; TRBD1 aligns across 7 bases. Germline lookup yields CDR1 LNHDA and CDR2 SQIVND (reference sequence). With V trimmed by 9 bases and J by 4 bases, 8 bases remained unmatched. The CDR3 is 14 residues long. The CDR3 coding sequence is TGTGCCAGCGATGACAGGGTGGGCACCGGGGAGCTGTTTTTT. This translates into CASDDRVGTGELFF.

The rearrangement uses TRBV19 and TRBJ2-1; D is unresolved. Germline CDR1 is LNHDA and CDR2 is SQIVND (reference sequence). This CDR3 contains 13 residues. V was clipped by 3 bases and J by 7 bases, with 10 bases between them. DNA of the CDR3: TGTGCCAGTAGTATTTCCGCAATAAATGAGCAGTTCTTC. The encoded protein is CASSISAINEQFF.

The V and J genes are TRBV9 and TRBJ2-1, with TRBD2 matching 7 bases. With 4 bases clipped from V and 2 bases from J, the junction kept 9 bases outside the gene matches. Germline loops: CDR1 SGDLS, CDR2 YYNGEE. This CDR3 comprises 16 residues. CDR3 nucleotides: TGTGCCAGCAGCTTTTCAGCGGGGATTACCTACAATGAGCAGTTCTTC. Protein sequence: CASSFSAGITYNEQFF. The complete variable domain, with remaining parts taken from reference TRBV9 and TRBJ2-1, reads DSGVTQTPKHLITATGQRVTLRCSPRSGDLSVYWYQQSLDQGLQFLIQYYNGEERAKGNILERFSAQQFPDLHSELNLSSLELGDSALYFCASSFSAGITYNEQFFGPGTRLTVL.

This clone was detected only once. V is TRBV6-1 and J is TRBJ1-2; D unresolved. Trimming cost V 5 bases and J 4 bases, with 17 bases left between them. The CDR3 is 15 residues long. The germline CDR1 and CDR2 sequences are MNHNS and SASEGT. The CDR3 spells CASSQTHLLGYGYTF. CDR3 in DNA: TGTGCCAGCAGTCAGACACACCTCCTTGGCTATGGCTACACCTTC.

J is TRBJ1-2 and V is TRBV14; D unclear. The CDR3 is 16 residues long. Trimming cost V 1 base and J 4 bases, with 16 bases left between them. Germline CDR1 reads SGHDN; CDR2 reads FVKESK. The CDR3 loop is CASSQGRGNPFYGYTF. Here the CDR3 DNA reads TGTGCCAGCAGCCAAGGACGGGGAAACCCCTTCTATGGCTACACCTTC.

The genes are TRBV20-1 and TRBJ1-1; D remains unclear. Between the trimmed V and J ends, which lost 3 bases and 5 bases, there was a span of 7 bases. The germline V gene has CDR1 DFQATT and CDR2 SNEGSKA (reference sequence). The CDR3 is made up of 11 amino acids. CDR3 in amino acids: CSASFGTEAFF. The CDR3 region has the DNA TGCAGTGCTAGTTTCGGAACTGAAGCTTTCTTT.

This clone occurred a few times. The chain is built from TRBV7-9 and TRBJ1-5, with D tentatively TRBD1 (6 bases). Germline V lookup: CDR1 SEHNR, CDR2 FQNEAQ (reference sequence). The CDR3 is 16 residues long. Trimming removed 2 bases from V and 1 base from J, with 12 bases in between. Written as DNA, the CDR3 is TGTGCCAGCAGCTTACTCGTCGGACAGAGCAATCAGCCCCAGCATTTT. The encoded protein is CASSLLVGQSNQPQHF.

Here the CDR3 reads CASSPSVYQEAFF. CDR3 bases: TGTGCCAGCTCCCCTTCAGTGTATCAAGAAGCTTTCTTT. The chain uses TRBV18 and TRBJ1-1; D gene uncertain. The CDR3 covers 13 residues. Germline CDR1 is KGHSH and CDR2 is LQKENI. Deletions cut 6 bases from V and 8 bases from J, with 16 bases between.

The rearrangement joins TRBV27 to TRBJ2-7, with 9 bases matching TRBD2. After removal of 3 bases from V and 2 bases from J, the junction contained 11 bases not matched to a gene. The CDR3 sequence is 17 residues long. Per germline, CDR1 MNHEY and CDR2 SMNVEV (reference sequence). The CDR3 loop is CASSFTSRRGGTYEQYF. CDR3 DNA: TGTGCCAGCAGTTTCACTTCTCGGCGGGGGGGAACCTACGAGCAGTACTTC.

This clone was found a few times. This rearrangement joins TRBV10-3 to TRBJ1-5, with 10 bases fitting TRBD1. With V trimmed by 6 bases and J by 6 bases, 8 bases remained unmatched. CDR1 and CDR2 (germline): ENHRY, SYGVKD. The CDR3 runs 15 residues. CDR3 sequence reads: CAIRRGQGVGQPQHF. CDR3 nucleotides: TGTGCCATCAGGCGTGGACAGGGGGTCGGTCAGCCCCAGCATTTT.

This clone has just a few counts. V gene TRBV7-2 combines with J gene TRBJ2-7; TRBD1 agrees at 9 bases. Germline CDR1 SGHTA, CDR2 FQGNSA. J lost 6 bases, V lost 8 bases, and 17 bases had no gene match. This CDR3 contains 16 residues. CDR3 loop: CASARTGTGLIGEQYF. The CDR3 DNA sequence: TGTGCCAGCGCCCGTACCGGGACAGGGCTGATCGGCGAGCAGTACTTC.

This sequence joins TRBV11-2 and TRBJ2-7; 11 bases agree with TRBD2. This CDR3 contains 16 residues. Germline CDR1 and CDR2: SGHAT and FQNNGV. Germline trimming cut 5 bases from V and 3 bases from J; bases unmatched to any gene: 9. CDR3 sequence (DNA): TGTGCCAGCAGCAAAGGAGGGACTAGCGGTAACTACGAGCAGTACTTC. Amino acid sequence: CASSKGGTSGNYEQYF.

V usage is TRBV5-1 and J usage is TRBJ1-1; the D gene is possibly TRBD1 (6 bases). V was cut by 2 bases and J by 2 bases, with 10 bases left in between. This CDR3 has 14 amino acids. The germline gives CDR1 SGHRS, CDR2 YFSETQ. CDR3 loop: CASSFTGQNTEAFF. In DNA, the CDR3 is TGCGCCAGCAGCTTTACAGGGCAAAACACTGAAGCTTTCTTT. Full variable domain (remainder filled in from reference TRBV5-1 and TRBJ1-1): KAGVTQTPRYLIKTRGQQVTLSCSPISGHRSVSWYQQTPGQGLQFLFEYFSETQRNKGNFPGRFSGRQFSNSRSEMNVSTLELGDSALYLCASSFTGQNTEAFFGQGTRLTVV.

In its sample, this clone ranks as large. The chain is built from TRBV7-9 and TRBJ2-3; 11 bases fit TRBD1. The germline gives CDR1 SEHNR, CDR2 FQNEAQ (reference sequence). The V and J ends lost 6 bases and 3 bases, in that order; junction bases with no gene match: 11. The CDR3 is 17 amino acids. The CDR3 is CASRHPAGTGGTDTQYF. CDR3 bases: TGTGCCAGCAGGCACCCGGCCGGGACAGGGGGAACAGATACGCAGTATTTT.

This clone was seen a few times. The genes are TRBV10-1 and TRBJ2-3, with TRBD2 as a possible D gene (5 bases). Germline CDR1 reads WNHNN; CDR2 reads SYGVQD (reference sequence). Trimming left V 4 bases short and J 5 bases short, with 10 bases between. The CDR3 is 13 amino acids. CDR3 DNA sequence: TGCGCCAGCAGTGGACTGGGGAGAGATACGCAGTATTTT. Amino acids: CASSGLGRDTQYF.

V is TRBV5-1 and J is TRBJ1-1; D remains ambiguous. Germline-derived CDR1 and CDR2 are SGHRS and YFSETQ. The CDR3 is 13 amino acids. The ends were cut back, 5 bases at V and 5 bases at J, with 13 bases in the middle. For the CDR3, the DNA is TGCGCCAGCAGAAGGGCCTCTCGGACTGAAGCTTTCTTT. Amino acid sequence: CASRRASRTEAFF.

Remarks on this clone: Other DNA sequences in the sample encode the same CDR3. This chain links TRBV2 with TRBJ1-6; D uncertain. The V gene's germline CDR1 is SNHLY and CDR2 FYNNEI. CDR3 size: 16 residues. The V and J ends lost 6 bases and 0 bases respectively, with 12 bases between them. The CDR3 region has the DNA TGTGCCAGCAGCCCACGGAGCAGCTCCTATAATTCACCCCTCCACTTT. Translating gives CASSPRSSSYNSPLHF.

This rearrangement joins TRBV19 to TRBJ1-3; D is possibly TRBD1 (5 bases). This CDR3 contains 14 residues. The V end was cut by 3 bases, the J end by 2 bases, with 8 bases between. Germline V CDR1 and CDR2: LNHDA, SQIVND (reference sequence). Here the CDR3 reads CASSMGGAGNTIYF. CDR3 DNA: TGTGCCAGTAGTATGGGAGGGGCTGGAAACACCATATATTTT.